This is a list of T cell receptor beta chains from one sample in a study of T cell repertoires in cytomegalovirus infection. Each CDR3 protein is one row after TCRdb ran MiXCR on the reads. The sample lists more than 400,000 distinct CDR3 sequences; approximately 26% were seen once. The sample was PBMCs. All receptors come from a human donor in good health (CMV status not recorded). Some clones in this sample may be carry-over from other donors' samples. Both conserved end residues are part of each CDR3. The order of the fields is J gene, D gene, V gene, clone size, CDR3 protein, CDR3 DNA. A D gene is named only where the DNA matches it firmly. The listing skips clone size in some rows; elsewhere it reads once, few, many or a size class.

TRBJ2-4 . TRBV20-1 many CSARRGGLENIQYF TGCAGTGCTAGGAGAGGGGGGCTGGAAAACATTCAGTACTTC
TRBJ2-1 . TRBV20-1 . CSAPTRSYNEQFF TGCAGTGCTCCGACTAGGTCCTACAATGAGCAGTTCTTC
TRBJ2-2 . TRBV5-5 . CASSRWTLNTGELFF TGTGCCAGCAGCAGATGGACGCTCAACACCGGGGAGCTGTTTTTT
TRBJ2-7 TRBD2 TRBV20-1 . CSAGTSGSYEQYF TGCAGTGCTGGGACTAGCGGATCCTACGAGCAGTACTTC
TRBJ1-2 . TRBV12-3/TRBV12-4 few CASSLARNTWTENYGYTF TGTGCCAGCAGTTTAGCGCGGAATACCTGGACAGAAAACTATGGCTACACCTTC
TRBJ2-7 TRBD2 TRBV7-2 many CASSFLASGSEQYF TGTGCCAGCAGCTTCTTAGCCAGCGGGAGCGAGCAGTACTTC
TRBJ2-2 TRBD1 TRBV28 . CASHSPTGGNTGELFF TGTGCCAGCCATAGCCCGACAGGGGGGAACACCGGGGAGCTGTTTTTT
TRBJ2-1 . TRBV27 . CASSTMGEQFF TGTGCCAGCAGTACCATGGGTGAGCAGTTCTTC
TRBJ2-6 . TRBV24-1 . CATSDTRVLGANVLTF TGTGCCACCAGTGATACTCGGGTTCTGGGAGCCAACGTCCTGACTTTC
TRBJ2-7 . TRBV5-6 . CASSYGRSHEQYF TGTGCCAGCAGCTACGGTAGGTCTCACGAGCAGTACTTC